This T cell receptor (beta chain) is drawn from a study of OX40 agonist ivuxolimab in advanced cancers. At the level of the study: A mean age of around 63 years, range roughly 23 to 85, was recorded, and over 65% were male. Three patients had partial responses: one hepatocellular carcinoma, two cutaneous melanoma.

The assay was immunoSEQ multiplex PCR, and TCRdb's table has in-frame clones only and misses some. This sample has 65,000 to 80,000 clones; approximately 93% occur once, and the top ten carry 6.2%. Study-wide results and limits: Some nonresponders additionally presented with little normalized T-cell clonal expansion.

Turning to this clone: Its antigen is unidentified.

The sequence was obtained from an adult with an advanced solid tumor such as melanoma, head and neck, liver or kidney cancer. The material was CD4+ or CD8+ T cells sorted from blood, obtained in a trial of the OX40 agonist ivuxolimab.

In nucleotides, the CDR3 is TGTGCCAGCAGCTTAGGGGCTAGCGGGGCGAGCTCCTACGAGCAGTACTTC. Translated, it gives CASSLGASGASSYEQYF. This chain uses TRBV7-8 with TRBJ2-7; 9 bases are a match to TRBD2. Trimming cost V 1 base and J 0 bases; bases outside gene matches: 7. Germline V gene lookup returns CDR1 SGHVS and CDR2 FQNEAQ. This CDR3 comprises 17 residues. Full variable domain (missing parts from reference TRBV7-8 and TRBJ2-7): GAGVSQSPRYKVAKRGQDVALRCDPISGHVSLFWYQQALGQGPEFLTYFQNEAQLDKSGLPSDRFFAERPEGSVSTLKIQRTQQEDSAVYLCASSLGASGASSYEQYFGPGTRLTVT.